The present entry profiles one T cell receptor (beta chain) with its context. This could be a read error, since a much larger clone is one nucleotide away. This record comes from a study of Graves' ophthalmopathy and Graves' hyperthyroidism. Amplification from RNA transcripts yielded the TCR beta CDR3 regions. The authors performed first-round RT-PCR with HTBI primers and then a second-round multiplex PCR. Via MiXCR, TCRdb re-called the multiplex PCR reads, giving one row per CDR3 protein. The data contain over a million distinct CDR3 sequences, about 38% of them seen just once; the ten biggest clones take up 11%. The CDR3 extends over 16 amino acids. Trimming removed 0 bases from V and 5 bases from J, with 16 bases in between. Germline V gives CDR1 SGHDN, CDR2 FVKESK. Aged 18 to 65, the patients with hyperthyroidism had under 2 months' duration and were newly diagnosed.

The TCR sequence derives from an adult man with Graves' hyperthyroidism. The rearrangement links TRBV14 to TRBJ1-1; TRBD1 might be the D (6 bases). Specimen: peripheral blood or thyroid tissue (not recorded which). DNA for the CDR3: TGTGCCAGCAGCCAAGATCCAAGGGCAGGGGAGACTGAAGCTTTCTTT. Translation: CASSQDPRAGETEAFF.